This entry lists 25 T cell receptor beta chains sequenced from one sample in a study of STAT5B mutations in CD4+ large granular lymphocyte leukemia. Some clones are missing from TCRdb's copy, which holds only in-frame ones; the method was immunoSEQ multiplex PCR. The sample holds 30,000 to 40,000 clones; 65% to 90% are singletons and the top ten take approximately 1.2%. The sample comprised CD4+ T cells from blood buffy coats. The receptor set was obtained from a human donor in good health.

The rearrangement joins TRBV7-9 to TRBJ1-1; no reliable D call. This CDR3 comprises 12 residues. Trimming removed 2 bases at V and 5 bases at J, with 6 bases between. Germline V gives CDR1 SEHNR, CDR2 FQNEAQ (reference sequence). CDR3 amino acids: CASSLMGTEAFF. In nucleotides, the CDR3 is TGTGCCAGCAGCTTAATGGGGACTGAAGCTTTCTTT.

The chain uses TRBV5-4 and TRBJ2-5; TRBD2 aligns across 7 bases. The CDR3 consists of 15 residues. V dropped 7 bases and J dropped 4; count of bases not matched to a gene: 13. Germline CDR1 and CDR2: SGHNT and YYREEE (reference sequence). CDR3 nucleotides: TGTGCCAGCTTAGGAGCGGAGGGAGGGAGAGAGACCCAGTACTTC. Protein: CASLGAEGGRETQYF.

The chain recombines TRBV11-2 with TRBJ1-3; 7 nucleotides match TRBD1. The CDR3 spans 15 residues. CDR1 and CDR2 (germline): SGHAT, FQNNGV. V gave up 1 base and J gave up 0 bases; unmatched junction bases: 0. The CDR3 region is CASSLGDSSGNTIYF. As DNA, the CDR3 is TGTGCCAGCAGCTTAGGGGACAGCTCTGGAAACACCATATATTTT. Variable domain in full (rest from reference TRBV11-2 and TRBJ1-3): EAGVAQSPRYKIIEKRQSVAFWCNPISGHATLYWYQQILGQGPKLLIQFQNNGVVDDSQLPKDRFSAERLKGVDSTLKIQPAKLEDSAVYLCASSLGDSSGNTIYFGEGSWLTVV.

V gene TRBV5-1 combines with J gene TRBJ2-2; D may be TRBD1 (6 bases). The germline V gene has CDR1 SGHRS and CDR2 YFSETQ. V was pared by 1 base and J by 3 bases, with 10 bases between. The CDR3 covers 15 residues. CDR3 DNA sequence: TGCGCCAGCAGCTTGCGAGGGGGAGACACCGGGGAGCTGTTTTTT. Amino acids: CASSLRGGDTGELFF.

The rearrangement links TRBV7-7 to TRBJ2-1; a weak D match, TRBD1 (5 bases). V was shortened by 3 bases and J by 3 bases, with 12 bases between the two germline ends. This CDR3 region has 15 residues. Germline V lookup: CDR1 SSHAT, CDR2 FNYEAQ (reference sequence). DNA of the CDR3: TGTGCCAGCAGCTTCGATTCAGGGATCTACAATGAGCAGTTCTTC. This sequence encodes CASSFDSGIYNEQFF.

Notes on this clone: At one end, the junction sequence differs from germline, possibly due to a read error. This chain uses TRBV2 with TRBJ2-5; D is possibly TRBD1 or TRBD2 (5 bases each). This CDR3 has 12 residues. The germline CDR1 and CDR2 sequences are SNHLY and FYNNEI. CDR3 nucleotide sequence: TGTGCCAGCAGCGAAGGGACGGAGACCCAGTACTTC. Protein product: CASSEGTETQYF.

This rearrangement joins TRBV6-5 to TRBJ2-7; D is perhaps TRBD2 (6 bases). Trimming took off 6 bases at V and 2 bases at J, with 11 bases between the two ends. The CDR3 totals 13 residues. CDR1 and CDR2 from the germline V gene are MNHEY and SVGAGI. Here the CDR3 reads CASSREPTYEQYF. CDR3 in DNA: TGTGCCAGCAGCCGGGAGCCTACCTACGAGCAGTACTTC.

The V call is TRBV5-1, the J call TRBJ2-1; D gene unclear. Looked up from germline, CDR1 is SGHRS and CDR2 is YFSETQ. V lost 0 bases, J lost 9 bases, and 4 bases lay in between. The CDR3 extends over 11 amino acids. Here the CDR3 reads CASSLEGEQFF. CDR3 sequence (DNA): TGCGCCAGCAGCTTGGAAGGTGAGCAGTTCTTC.

The J gene is TRBJ2-2, the V gene TRBV7-3, with 7 nucleotides matching TRBD1. V gave up 5 bases and J gave up 1 base; unmatched junction bases: 7. The CDR3 spans 16 residues. Germline values: CDR1 SGHTA, CDR2 FQGTGA. Here the CDR3 reads CASSELGQENTGELFF. The DNA for the CDR3 is TGTGCCAGCAGCGAATTAGGACAGGAGAACACCGGGGAGCTGTTTTTT.

The genes are TRBV27 and TRBJ2-7, with a possible D match to TRBD1 (5 bases). V shed 3 bases and J shed 6 bases, with 15 bases lying between them. This CDR3 contains 14 residues. Per germline, CDR1 MNHEY and CDR2 SMNVEV (reference sequence). CDR3 protein: CASSFREGAGEQYF. For the CDR3, the DNA is TGTGCCAGCAGTTTTAGGGAAGGGGCCGGCGAGCAGTACTTC.

This clone was seen only once. The gene calls are TRBV4-3 and TRBJ1-2, with D possibly TRBD1 on 5 matching bases. V lost 0 bases, J lost 6 bases, and 23 bases lay in between. CDR1 and CDR2 from the germline V gene are LGHNA and YSLEER. This CDR3 has 18 residues. For the CDR3, the DNA is TGCGCCAGCAGCCAAGATAGGCCAGGGCATTCCGGATCACATGGCTACACCTTC. Its protein product is CASSQDRPGHSGSHGYTF.

This clone appeared a single time. This sequence joins TRBV6-1 and TRBJ2-1; TRBD2 matches 10 bases. This CDR3 comprises 19 residues. The germline V gene encodes CDR1 MNHNS and CDR2 SASEGT. V was pared by 0 bases and J by 4 bases, with 12 bases of the junction left unmatched. As DNA, the CDR3 is TGTGCCAGCAGTGAAGCCCCTTGGGAGCGGGGGGGTGCGTACAATGAGCAGTTCTTC. It specifies CASSEAPWERGGAYNEQFF.

This clone was found a few times. CDR3 sequence (DNA): TGCAGCGTTGGCGGGTCTAGCGGAGGGGGGGAGCAGTACTTC. It codes for CSVGGSSGGGEQYF. The chain couples TRBV29-1 to TRBJ2-7; D perhaps matches TRBD2 (7 bases). Germline V CDR1 and CDR2: SQVTM, ANQGSEA. The V end lost 4 bases, the J end lost 7 bases, and 20 bases lay between the germline ends. This CDR3 spans 14 amino acids.

This clone came up once. The chain uses TRBV29-1 and TRBJ1-1, with TRBD1 matching over 8 bases. Unmatched junction bases numbered 4, after V lost 3 bases and J lost 1 base. The CDR3 sequence is 14 residues long. Germline assignment: CDR1 SQVTM and CDR2 ANQGSEA. CDR3 coding DNA: TGCAGCGTTGACTCAGGGGGCCCGAACACTGAAGCTTTCTTT. Translation gives CSVDSGGPNTEAFF.

This CDR3 reads CASSIQGSNTGELFF. The CDR3 region has the DNA TGTGCCAGTAGTATTCAGGGTTCGAACACCGGGGAGCTGTTTTTT. The chain links TRBV19 to TRBJ2-2; D may be TRBD1 (5 bases). Germline V lookup: CDR1 LNHDA, CDR2 SQIVND (reference sequence). This CDR3 is 15 amino acids long. Trimming cost V 3 bases and J 0 bases, with 8 bases left between them. The full variable domain, its missing parts supplied by reference TRBV19 and TRBJ2-2, is DGGITQSPKYLFRKEGQNVTLSCEQNLNHDAMYWYRQDPGQGLRLIYYSQIVNDFQKGDIAEGYSVSREKKESFPLTVTSAQKNPTAFYLCASSIQGSNTGELFFGEGSRLTVL.

V and J are TRBV18 and TRBJ2-1, with 12 positions matching TRBD2. J was trimmed by 5 bases and V by 2 bases; bases with no gene match: 13. The CDR3 is 19 residues long. The germline gives CDR1 KGHSH, CDR2 LQKENI. The CDR3 bases are TGTGCCAGCTCACCAAAACTCCCCACCCTAGCGGGGGGGGACAATGAGCAGTTCTTC. This translates into CASSPKLPTLAGGDNEQFF.

The chain couples TRBV5-5 to TRBJ1-4; TRBD1 aligns across 11 bases. Germline CDR1 and CDR2: SGHKS and YYEKEE (reference sequence). The CDR3 totals 14 residues. V shed 3 bases, J shed 6 bases, and the junction held 1 base outside the gene matches. Here the CDR3 reads CASSWTGGDEKLFF. For the CDR3, the DNA is TGTGCCAGCAGCTGGACAGGGGGCGATGAAAAACTGTTTTTT.

This chain connects TRBV11-1 to TRBJ2-1; 9 bases fit TRBD1. There are 14 residues in the CDR3. V lost 2 bases, J lost 8 bases, and 4 bases stayed unmatched. The germline gives CDR1 SGHAT, CDR2 FQDESV (reference sequence). CDR3 loop: CASSLWDRDDEQFF. The CDR3 region has the DNA TGTGCCAGCAGCTTATGGGACAGGGACGATGAGCAGTTCTTC.

J is TRBJ1-2 and V is TRBV5-4; a possible D gene is TRBD1 (6 bases). This CDR3 has 14 residues. Trimming took 7 bases from V and 2 from J, leaving 15 bases between them. The germline V gene has CDR1 SGHNT and CDR2 YYREEE (reference sequence). This CDR3 is CASSDAGANYGYTF. The CDR3 nucleotides read TGTGCCAGCTCTGACGCAGGGGCCAACTATGGCTACACCTTC.

The rearrangement links TRBV28 to TRBJ2-7; 8 bases fit TRBD1. J lost 6 bases, V lost 5 bases, and 9 bases had no gene match. The CDR3 contains 14 residues. Germline V gene lookup returns CDR1 MDHEN and CDR2 SYDVKM. Written as DNA, the CDR3 is TGTGCCAGCAGTCCCGGACAGGGACATACCGAGCAGTACTTC. Protein sequence: CASSPGQGHTEQYF.

This chain joins TRBV19 and TRBJ2-3; possibly TRBD1 or TRBD2 for D (5 bases each). The CDR3 runs 19 residues. The V and J ends lost 7 bases and 1 base respectively, with 27 bases between them. The V gene's germline CDR1 is LNHDA and CDR2 SQIVND (reference sequence). CDR3 sequence: CASIPRSGAERSCTDTQYF. The CDR3, as DNA: TGTGCCAGTATCCCGAGGAGTGGGGCCGAGCGGAGCTGCACAGATACGCAGTATTTT. The full variable domain, rest sourced from reference TRBV19 and TRBJ2-3, is DGGITQSPKYLFRKEGQNVTLSCEQNLNHDAMYWYRQDPGQGLRLIYYSQIVNDFQKGDIAEGYSVSREKKESFPLTVTSAQKNPTAFYLCASIPRSGAERSCTDTQYFGPGTRLTVL.

The V gene is TRBV14, the J gene TRBJ2-5, with a possible D match to TRBD1 (6 bases). V gave up 0 bases and J gave up 4 bases, with 18 bases separating them. This CDR3 has 17 amino acids. Germline V gene data show CDR1 as SGHDN and CDR2 as FVKESK. CDR3 sequence: CASSQDRGTLLGETQYF. The CDR3 DNA reads TGTGCCAGCAGCCAAGATCGTGGGACACTTTTGGGAGAGACCCAGTACTTC.

V usage is TRBV30 and J usage is TRBJ2-7; D is ambiguous. This CDR3 is 12 amino acids long. The V gene's germline CDR1 is GTSNPN and CDR2 SVGIG (reference sequence). V was trimmed by 1 base and J by 2 bases, leaving 6 bases between them. CDR3 in amino acids: CAWSEQPYEQYF. For the CDR3, the DNA is TGTGCCTGGAGTGAACAGCCCTACGAGCAGTACTTC.

The chain is built from TRBV5-6 and TRBJ2-6; D is uncertain. The CDR3 has 15 amino acids. Looked up from germline, CDR1 is SGHDT and CDR2 is YYEEEE. V gave up 2 bases and J gave up 4 bases, with 10 bases separating them. As DNA, the CDR3 is TGTGCCAGCAGCTTTCGGGCGGCCGGGGCCAACGTCCTGACTTTC. Translating gives CASSFRAAGANVLTF.

The genes are TRBV5-6 and TRBJ2-3, with D unresolved. The CDR3 spans 14 residues. Germline CDR1 reads SGHDT; CDR2 reads YYEEEE. Between the trimmed V and J ends, which lost 0 bases and 7 bases, there was a span of 12 bases. DNA of the CDR3: TGTGCCAGCAGCTTGGGGGCCGTTATCAATACGCAGTATTTT. This translates into CASSLGAVINTQYF. Using reference TRBV5-6 and TRBJ2-3 for the parts outside the CDR3, the full variable domain is DAGVTQSPTHLIKTRGQQVTLRCSPKSGHDTVSWYQQALGQGPQFIFQYYEEEERQRGNFPDRFSGHQFPNYSSELNVNALLLGDSALYLCASSLGAVINTQYFGPGTRLTVL.